The present T cell receptor beta chain was sequenced within a study of graft-versus-host responses after intestinal transplantation. Sequencing used immunoSEQ multiplex PCR; TCRdb keeps in-frame clones, though not all of them. The data hold about 120,000 clones, with about nine tenths observed a single time. In regard to this clone: Antigen: not known.

The sequence derives from a human donor who received an intestinal transplant. Sequencing was performed on unstimulated CD4+ T cells sorted from spleen or lymph node cells, taken before intestinal transplant.

CDR3 coding DNA: TGTGCCAGCAGCTCACCCGGAGAAGGGACTAGCGGGTACGAGCAGTACTTC. As protein: CASSSPGEGTSGYEQYF. The chain combines TRBV11-2 with TRBJ2-7, with 12 bases aligning to TRBD2. V lost 4 bases to trimming and J lost 4 bases; unmatched junction nucleotides: 11. This CDR3 comprises 17 residues. The germline CDR1 and CDR2 sequences are SGHAT and FQNNGV.